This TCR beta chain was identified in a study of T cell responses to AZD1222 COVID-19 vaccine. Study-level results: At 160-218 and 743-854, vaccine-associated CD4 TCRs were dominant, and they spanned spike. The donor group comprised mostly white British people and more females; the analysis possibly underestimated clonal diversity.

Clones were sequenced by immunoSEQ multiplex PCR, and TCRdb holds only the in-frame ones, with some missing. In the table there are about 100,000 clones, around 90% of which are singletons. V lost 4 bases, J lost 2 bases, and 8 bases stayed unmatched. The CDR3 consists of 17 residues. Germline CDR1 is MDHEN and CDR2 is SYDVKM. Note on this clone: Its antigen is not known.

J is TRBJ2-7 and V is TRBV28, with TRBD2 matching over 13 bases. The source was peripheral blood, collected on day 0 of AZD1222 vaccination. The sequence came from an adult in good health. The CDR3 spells CASSSTLGLAGTYEQYF. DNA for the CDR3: TGTGCCAGCAGTTCAACCCTGGGACTAGCGGGAACCTACGAGCAGTACTTC.